These T cell receptor beta chains were read from a single sample in a study of cytomegalovirus exposure and HLA in healthy donors. Libraries were prepared by immunoSEQ multiplex PCR; TCRdb keeps only in-frame clonotypes and omits some of them. Of 60,000 to 80,000 clones in the sample, less than 85% were seen once. The specimen was PBMCs. Receptors originate from a woman in her 30s in good health and CMV-seronegative. CDR3s include the opening cysteine and the closing phenylalanine or tryptophan. The D gene is left open where the match is weak. Where a row states a size, it is once, few, many or the class of an expanded clone; other rows omit it.

d_gene,len,v_gene,j_gene,abundance,CDR3nt,CDR3aa
NA,16,TRBV7-9,TRBJ1-3,NA,TGTGCCAGCAGCTTAGCGCGGCAGGGTCTAGGAAACACCATATATTTT,CASSLARQGLGNTIYF
NA,14,TRBV28,TRBJ2-3,NA,TGTGCCAGCAGTGGCCGACAGGGCACAGATACGCAGTATTTT,CASSGRQGTDTQYF
NA,14,TRBV5-8,TRBJ2-5,NA,TGTGCCAGCAGCTTGTACATCCACCAAGAGACCCAGTACTTC,CASSLYIHQETQYF
NA,12,TRBV5-4,TRBJ1-2,few,TGTGCCAGCAGCTTGGACAGTGACGGCTACACCTTC,CASSLDSDGYTF
NA,13,TRBV2,TRBJ1-6,once,TGTGCCAGCTGCGGGAGGGGGAATTCACCCCTCCACTTT,CASCGRGNSPLHF
TRBD1,15,TRBV7-9,TRBJ2-5,NA,TGTGCCAGCAGCCGGTCAGGGGGCGCAGGGGAGACCCAGTACTTC,CASSRSGGAGETQYF
TRBD1,14,TRBV7-9,TRBJ2-7,NA,TGTGCCAGCAGCTTAGTGGACAGGGCGGACGAGCAGTACTTC,CASSLVDRADEQYF
NA,16,TRBV2,TRBJ2-4,NA,TGTGCCAGCAGTGGTACTTTTCTTACAGGGAAAAACATTCAGTACTTC,CASSGTFLTGKNIQYF
NA,16,TRBV4-1,TRBJ1-5,NA,TGCGCCAGCAGCCAAGATTATTCGTTGAGCAATCAGCCCCAGCATTTT,CASSQDYSLSNQPQHF
TRBD1,19,TRBV11-3,TRBJ2-6,NA,TGTGCCAGCAGCCCTGGGACAGCGGTATCACCCACTGGGGCCAACGTCCTGACTTTC,CASSPGTAVSPTGANVLTF
TRBD2,14,TRBV19,TRBJ2-1,NA,TGTGCCAGGGCAGGGACTAGCGGGAGACATGAGCAGTTCTTC,CARAGTSGRHEQFF
TRBD1,15,TRBV19,TRBJ1-5,NA,TGTGCCAGTAGTTTCACCGGGACAGGCGGTCAGCCCCAGCATTTT,CASSFTGTGGQPQHF
NA,13,TRBV19,TRBJ1-1,NA,TGTGCCAGTAGTATTGAACGAGGCACTGAAGCTTTCTTT,CASSIERGTEAFF
NA,15,TRBV6-5,TRBJ2-3,once,TGTGCCAGCAGTTACTCATTTTCAGGCACAGATACGCAGTATTTT,CASSYSFSGTDTQYF
NA,15,TRBV19,TRBJ1-5,NA,TGTGCCAGTAGTACCCTAGACTTACTCAATCAGCCCCAGCATTTT,CASSTLDLLNQPQHF
NA,17,TRBV18,TRBJ1-4,NA,TGTGCCAGCTCACTGAGGGCCCTTGGAACAACTAATGAAAAACTGTTTTTT,CASSLRALGTTNEKLFF
NA,15,TRBV7-9,TRBJ2-7,NA,TGTGCCAGCAGCCAGGTTGAGACAGGTCAGACCGAGCAGTACTTC,CASSQVETGQTEQYF
NA,15,TRBV5-4,TRBJ2-1,NA,TGTGCCAGCAGCACCCGGCTGGGCGAGTACAATGAGCAGTTCTTC,CASSTRLGEYNEQFF
NA,15,TRBV10-1,TRBJ2-2,NA,TGCGCCAGCAGTGCCGGAGGCATCAGGTCCGGGGAGCTGTTTTTT,CASSAGGIRSGELFF
NA,17,TRBV5-6,TRBJ1-4,NA,TGTGCCAGCAGCGAGGGAACTGCCGCGGCCCTGTATGAAAAACTGTTTTTT,CASSEGTAAALYEKLFF
NA,13,TRBV10-3,TRBJ2-7,NA,TGTGCCATCAGTGAGGAACAGGGCTACGAGCAGTACTTC,CAISEEQGYEQYF
TRBD1,14,TRBV27,TRBJ2-5,NA,TGTGCCAGCAGTACAGACAGGGTCCGCGAGACCCAGTACTTC,CASSTDRVRETQYF
TRBD2,16,TRBV9,TRBJ2-1,NA,TGTGCCAGCAGCGTAGTAAGCGGGAGGGCCAGGAATGAGCAGTTCTTC,CASSVVSGRARNEQFF
TRBD2,14,TRBV7-9,TRBJ2-1,NA,TGTGCCAGCAGCGCCCGGGACTACAACAATGAGCAGTTCTTC,CASSARDYNNEQFF
TRBD2,17,TRBV9,TRBJ2-1,NA,TGTGCCAGCTCTAGGGGGGCGACTAGCGGGATGGGGGGTGAGCAGTTCTTC,CASSRGATSGMGGEQFF
NA,13,TRBV19,TRBJ2-7,NA,TGTGCCAGTAGTATAATAAAGGAGTCCGAGCAGTACTTC,CASSIIKESEQYF
NA,15,TRBV29-1,TRBJ2-7,NA,TGCAGTGTTGTTTTCGAGGAAGAGACGGCATACGAGCAGTACTTC,CSVVFEEETAYEQYF
TRBD1,15,TRBV19,TRBJ1-1,NA,TGTGCCAGTAGTTCGGAATTGAGGGGGACAGCCGAAGCTTTCTTT,CASSSELRGTAEAFF
NA,15,TRBV7-2,TRBJ2-5,NA,TGTGCCAGCAGCTTAATCGTCGGGAAAGAAGAGACCCAGTACTTC,CASSLIVGKEETQYF
TRBD1,15,TRBV7-9,TRBJ1-2,NA,TGTGCCACCGAGATCAGGGGGCCGGTATTAGATGGCTACACCTTC,CATEIRGPVLDGYTF
TRBD1,18,TRBV11-2,TRBJ1-4,NA,TGTGCCAGCAGCTTATGGGGCCCGACAGGGGCCCTTTCTGAAAAACTGTTTTTT,CASSLWGPTGALSEKLFF
NA,13,TRBV28,TRBJ2-1,NA,TGTGCCAGCAGTTTCAGGGGCCCAAATGAGCAGTTCTTC,CASSFRGPNEQFF
TRBD1,18,TRBV4-3,TRBJ2-3,NA,TGCGCCAGCAGCCAAGGGACTACAGGGGGAGGACGCACAGATACGCAGTATTTT,CASSQGTTGGGRTDTQYF
TRBD2,8,TRBV20-1,TRBJ2-7,NA,TGCAGTGAGTTTAGCGGGGTCTTC,CSEFSGVF
TRBD2,14,TRBV7-9,TRBJ2-1,NA,TGTGCCAGCAGCTTAGCGGGAGGGCCGGATGAGCAGTTCTTC,CASSLAGGPDEQFF
NA,13,TRBV28,TRBJ2-7,NA,TGTGCCAGCAGACGGGACATCTCCTACGAGCAGTACTTC,CASRRDISYEQYF
NA,15,TRBV5-1,TRBJ1-1,few,TGCGCCAGCAGCTTGGCTTCAGGGGCTAACACTGAAGCTTTCTTT,CASSLASGANTEAFF
NA,14,TRBV28,TRBJ2-7,NA,TGTGCCAGCAGTTTAGAGGGGACTGGGTACGAGCAGTACTTC,CASSLEGTGYEQYF
NA,15,TRBV15,TRBJ2-7,NA,TGTGCCACCAGCAGAGATCGTGCGAGCTCCTACGAGCAGTACTTC,CATSRDRASSYEQYF
NA,12,TRBV28,TRBJ2-7,few,TGTGCCAGCAGTTCGACAGACTACGAGCAGTACTTC,CASSSTDYEQYF
NA,13,TRBV18,TRBJ1-4,once,TGTGCCAGCTCACCCGCAACTAATGAAAAACTGTTTTTT,CASSPATNEKLFF
NA,15,TRBV5-4,TRBJ2-3,once,TGTGCCAGCAGCTTGGATGGGGGGATGACAGATACGCAGTATTTT,CASSLDGGMTDTQYF
TRBD2,15,TRBV14,TRBJ2-7,few,TGTGCCAGCAGCCAAATTCCGGCGGGAGGCCCCGAGCAGTACTTC,CASSQIPAGGPEQYF
TRBD1,13,TRBV5-1,TRBJ1-2,NA,TGCGCCAGCAGCACGGACAGGGACTATGGCTACACCTTC,CASSTDRDYGYTF
TRBD2,15,TRBV6-5,TRBJ2-7,NA,TGTGCCAGCAGGCCCACTAGCGGGATAGACTACGAGCAGTACTTC,CASRPTSGIDYEQYF
NA,16,TRBV2,TRBJ2-6,NA,TGTGCCAGCAGTAAGGGACATACCTCTGGGGCCAACGTCCTGACTTTC,CASSKGHTSGANVLTF
TRBD2,16,TRBV7-8,TRBJ2-5,NA,TGTGCCAGCAGCTCCCCGGGACTAGCGGGAGTTGGTGAGCAGTACTTC,CASSSPGLAGVGEQYF
NA,13,TRBV5-8,TRBJ1-2,NA,TGTGCCAGCAGCTTGCTGGGGCTGGTTGGCTACACCTTC,CASSLLGLVGYTF
NA,13,TRBV2,TRBJ2-3,NA,TGTGCCAGTGGGAGGGGGACCGTTGATACGCAGTATTTT,CASGRGTVDTQYF
TRBD2,16,TRBV18,TRBJ2-7,NA,TGTGCCAGCTCTCCTTCCTTAGCGGGAGGCCCCTACGAGCAGTACTTC,CASSPSLAGGPYEQYF
TRBD2,16,TRBV7-2,TRBJ2-3,NA,TGTGCCAGCAGCTTATGGACTAGCGGGAGCACAGATACGCAGTATTTT,CASSLWTSGSTDTQYF
TRBD1,14,TRBV18,TRBJ2-7,NA,TGTGCCAGCTCACCGGGACAGGGGCACGACGAGCAGTACTTC,CASSPGQGHDEQYF
NA,16,TRBV6-1,TRBJ1-1,NA,TGTGCCAGCAGTGAACTATTGGGGGGCGGGGGCACTGAAGCTTTCTTT,CASSELLGGGGTEAFF
TRBD1,14,TRBV9,TRBJ1-4,NA,TGTGCCAGCAGCACAGGGGAAGTTAATGAAAAACTGTTTTTT,CASSTGEVNEKLFF
NA,10,TRBV29-1,TRBJ2-1,once,TGCAGCGCACCACAGGGTGAGCAGTTCTTC,CSAPQGEQFF